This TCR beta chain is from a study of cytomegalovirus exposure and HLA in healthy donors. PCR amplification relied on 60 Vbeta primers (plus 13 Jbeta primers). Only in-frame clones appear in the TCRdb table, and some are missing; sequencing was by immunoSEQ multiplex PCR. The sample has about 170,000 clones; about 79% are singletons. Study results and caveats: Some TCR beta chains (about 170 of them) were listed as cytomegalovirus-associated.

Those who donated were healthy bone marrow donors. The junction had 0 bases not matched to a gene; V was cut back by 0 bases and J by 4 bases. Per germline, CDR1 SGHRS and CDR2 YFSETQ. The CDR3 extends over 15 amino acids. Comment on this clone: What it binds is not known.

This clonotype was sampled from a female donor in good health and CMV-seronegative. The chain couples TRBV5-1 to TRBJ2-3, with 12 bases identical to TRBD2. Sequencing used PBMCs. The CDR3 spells CASSLGLAGADTQYF. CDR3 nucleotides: TGCGCCAGCAGCTTGGGACTAGCGGGGGCAGATACGCAGTATTTT.